A selection of T cell receptor beta chains follows, all from one sample in a study of shared clonotypes between healthy human individuals. This table comes from immunoSEQ multiplex PCR, and its TCRdb copy is limited to in-frame clones, with some not included. The sample lists approximately 620,000 clones, more than 95% seen once, with around 0.06% in the top ten. Sequenced input: naive CD4+ T cells sorted from blood. The receptors shown here come from a woman aged 30 to 39 in good health. CDR3s include the opening cysteine and the closing phenylalanine or tryptophan. Each record gives: V gene, J gene, D gene, clone size, CDR3 protein, CDR3 DNA. D genes are given only for firm matches. A clone size is listed for some rows: how often the clone was seen (once, few, many), or a class if it is expanded.

V gene: TRBV7-9
J gene: TRBJ2-7
D gene: NA
clone size: once
CDR3 protein: CASSSRYDTEQYF
CDR3 DNA: TGTGCCAGCAGCTCAAGATATGACACCGAGCAGTACTTC

V gene: TRBV9
J gene: TRBJ2-2
D gene: NA
clone size: NA
CDR3 protein: CASSVAVYGNTGELFF
CDR3 DNA: TGTGCCAGCAGCGTAGCGGTGTACGGTAACACCGGGGAGCTGTTTTTT

V gene: TRBV5-1
J gene: TRBJ2-5
D gene: NA
clone size: NA
CDR3 protein: CASSSTGLPIQETQYF
CDR3 DNA: TGCGCCAGCAGCAGCACGGGACTGCCGATCCAAGAGACCCAGTACTTC

V gene: TRBV27
J gene: TRBJ1-2
D gene: NA
clone size: NA
CDR3 protein: CASARGGESGYTF
CDR3 DNA: TGTGCCAGCGCAAGGGGAGGGGAAAGCGGCTACACCTTC

V gene: TRBV5-1
J gene: TRBJ1-2
D gene: NA
clone size: NA
CDR3 protein: CASKGDGYTF
CDR3 DNA: TGCGCCAGCAAGGGAGATGGCTACACCTTC

V gene: TRBV6-6
J gene: TRBJ2-7
D gene: TRBD2
clone size: NA
CDR3 protein: CASSLTSGTYEQYF
CDR3 DNA: TGTGCCAGCAGCTTGACTAGCGGGACCTACGAGCAGTACTTC

V gene: TRBV7-9
J gene: TRBJ2-1
D gene: TRBD1
clone size: NA
CDR3 protein: CASSLVGTGGLIDEQFF
CDR3 DNA: TGTGCCAGCAGCTTAGTTGGGACAGGAGGACTAATTGATGAGCAGTTCTTC

V gene: TRBV5-4
J gene: TRBJ1-2
D gene: NA
clone size: NA
CDR3 protein: CASSETGSHYGYTF
CDR3 DNA: TGTGCCAGCAGCGAAACAGGGTCCCACTATGGCTACACCTTC

V gene: TRBV28
J gene: TRBJ2-1
D gene: TRBD1
clone size: once
CDR3 protein: CASRLGQGPNEQFF
CDR3 DNA: TGTGCCAGCAGACTGGGACAGGGCCCCAATGAGCAGTTCTTC

V gene: TRBV28
J gene: TRBJ2-1
D gene: TRBD2
clone size: once
CDR3 protein: CASSPRLAGAPNEQFF
CDR3 DNA: TGTGCCAGCAGTCCTCGGCTAGCGGGAGCTCCCAATGAGCAGTTCTTC

V gene: TRBV7-9
J gene: TRBJ2-1
D gene: NA
clone size: NA
CDR3 protein: CASSPFRVRSYNEQFF
CDR3 DNA: TGTGCCAGCAGCCCATTCAGGGTCCGCTCCTACAATGAGCAGTTCTTC

V gene: TRBV7-2
J gene: TRBJ1-3
D gene: NA
clone size: once
CDR3 protein: CASSLEGGFSGNTIYF
CDR3 DNA: TGTGCCAGCAGCTTAGAGGGCGGGTTCTCTGGAAACACCATATATTTT

V gene: TRBV5-8
J gene: TRBJ2-7
D gene: NA
clone size: NA
CDR3 protein: CASSLPGTYYEQYF
CDR3 DNA: TGTGCCAGCAGCCTGCCCGGGACTTACTACGAGCAGTACTTC

V gene: TRBV6-5
J gene: TRBJ2-7
D gene: TRBD1
clone size: NA
CDR3 protein: CASSKGTGGEQYF
CDR3 DNA: TGTGCCAGCAGTAAAGGGACAGGGGGCGAGCAGTACTTC

V gene: TRBV7-2
J gene: TRBJ2-7
D gene: TRBD2
clone size: NA
CDR3 protein: CASSPSGSYEQYF
CDR3 DNA: TGTGCCAGCAGCCCTAGCGGGAGTTATGAGCAGTACTTC

V gene: TRBV5-5
J gene: TRBJ1-2
D gene: NA
clone size: NA
CDR3 protein: CASSLNPTEGNYGYTF
CDR3 DNA: TGTGCCAGCAGCTTGAATCCCACGGAGGGGAACTATGGCTACACCTTC

V gene: TRBV5-1
J gene: TRBJ1-5
D gene: TRBD1
clone size: NA
CDR3 protein: CASSPGTGGGQPQHF
CDR3 DNA: TGCGCCAGCAGCCCCGGGACAGGGGGCGGTCAGCCCCAGCATTTT

V gene: TRBV10-3
J gene: TRBJ2-1
D gene: NA
clone size: NA
CDR3 protein: CAISESLDSTLF
CDR3 DNA: TGTGCCATCAGTGAGTCGCTTGACAGTACACTCTTC

V gene: TRBV4-1
J gene: TRBJ2-1
D gene: TRBD2
clone size: NA
CDR3 protein: CASSQVTSGSGSYNEQFF
CDR3 DNA: TGCGCCAGCAGCCAAGTCACTAGCGGGAGCGGCTCCTACAATGAGCAGTTCTTC

V gene: TRBV28
J gene: TRBJ2-2
D gene: NA
clone size: once
CDR3 protein: CASRETPGLGTGELFF
CDR3 DNA: TGTGCCAGCAGAGAAACCCCGGGTCTCGGGACCGGGGAGCTGTTTTTT

V gene: TRBV2
J gene: TRBJ1-3
D gene: NA
clone size: NA
CDR3 protein: CASSEARVMKKGSWGNTIYF
CDR3 DNA: TGTGCCAGCAGTGAAGCGAGAGTTATGAAAAAGGGCTCTTGGGGAAACACCATATATTTT

V gene: TRBV28
J gene: TRBJ1-2
D gene: TRBD1
clone size: NA
CDR3 protein: CASTLEQGLGPNYGYTF
CDR3 DNA: TGTGCCAGCACCTTAGAACAGGGGCTTGGCCCGAACTATGGCTACACCTTC